This T cell receptor beta chain was sequenced during a study of control samples from healthy donors and cancer patients. Germline CDR1 LNHDA, CDR2 SQIVND (reference sequence). The CDR3 is 17 residues long. V was pared by 6 bases and J by 0 bases, with 11 bases of the junction left unmatched. This clone was counted a single time. Using immunoSEQ multiplex PCR, the repertoire was profiled, and TCRdb retains in-frame clones only, with some absent. The data contain 70,000 to 100,000 clones, 70% to 90% of them singletons. Sequenced material: PBMCs. The chain links TRBV19 to TRBJ2-3; TRBD2 agrees at 8 bases. This TCR derives from a woman aged 55-75 years with head and neck cancer. CDR3 protein: CASRSGSGLGSTDTQYF. As DNA, the CDR3 is TGTGCCAGTAGAAGCGGGAGCGGGTTAGGGAGCACAGATACGCAGTATTTT.